Below, one TCR beta chain is given with its context. The antigen remains undetermined. The data are from a study of CD8+ T cells in alopecia areata. V shed 4 bases, J shed 12 bases, and the junction held 19 bases outside the gene matches. Germline CDR1 reads SGHNT; CDR2 reads YYREEE (reference sequence). This CDR3 spans 18 amino acids. cDNA reverse transcribed from extracted RNA served as the sequencing template. Profiling relied on immunoSEQ multiplex PCR, and the TCRdb table lists in-frame clones only, not all of them. In the table there are 150,000 to 200,000 clones, 55% of which are singletons. PBMCs served as the source from which CD4+ and CD8+ T cells were sorted. Study conclusions and caveats: Scalp specimens additionally yield sequences from normal skin's resident alphabeta T cells.

The sample was CD4+ T cells sorted from blood. The source of this sequence is a human donor in good health. The rearrangement links TRBV5-4 to TRBJ2-1; 13 bases line up with TRBD2. CDR3 sequence: CASSPELAGGPSRSVQFF. The CDR3 DNA follows: TGTGCCAGCAGCCCCGAACTAGCGGGAGGGCCTTCCCGTTCGGTGCAGTTCTTC.